A selection of T cell receptor beta chains follows, all from one sample in a study of control samples from healthy donors and cancer patients. Measured with immunoSEQ multiplex PCR; TCRdb has only the in-frame clones, and not every one. Here the sample spans 150,000 to 200,000 clones, 85% to 90% being singletons. Material: blood. The receptors were sampled from a woman aged 25 to 39 in good health. Both conserved end residues are part of each CDR3. Fields, in order: D gene, J gene, clone size, V gene, CDR3 protein, CDR3 DNA. A D gene is named only where the DNA matches it firmly. Not every row has a clone size; where given, it reads once, few, many or a size class.

D gene: .; J gene: TRBJ1-5; clone size: .; V gene: TRBV2; CDR3 protein: CASRRRGNQPQHF; CDR3 DNA: TGTGCCAGCAGGAGACGGGGCAATCAGCCCCAGCATTTT
D gene: .; J gene: TRBJ2-5; clone size: .; V gene: TRBV4-2; CDR3 protein: CASSQDAGANGAETQYF; CDR3 DNA: TGTGCCAGCAGCCAAGATGCAGGGGCGAACGGAGCGGAGACCCAGTACTTC
D gene: TRBD2; J gene: TRBJ2-1; clone size: .; V gene: TRBV2; CDR3 protein: CASSSPDRLAGDLPSYNEQFF; CDR3 DNA: TGTGCCAGCAGTAGTCCGGACAGACTAGCGGGGGACCTACCCTCCTACAATGAGCAGTTCTTC
D gene: .; J gene: TRBJ1-2; clone size: .; V gene: TRBV6-6; CDR3 protein: CASSLAASYGYTF; CDR3 DNA: TGTGCCAGCAGTTTAGCAGCCTCCTATGGCTACACCTTC
D gene: .; J gene: TRBJ1-1; clone size: .; V gene: TRBV5-1; CDR3 protein: CASGLGQNTEAFF; CDR3 DNA: TGCGCCAGCGGGCTTGGACAGAACACTGAAGCTTTCTTT
D gene: TRBD2; J gene: TRBJ2-2; clone size: .; V gene: TRBV3-1/TRBV3-2; CDR3 protein: CARSSWTSGGALTGELFF; CDR3 DNA: TGTGCCCGCAGCTCCTGGACTAGCGGGGGGGCATTGACCGGGGAGCTGTTTTTT
D gene: .; J gene: TRBJ1-4; clone size: once; V gene: TRBV24-1; CDR3 protein: CATSDGAAGGEKLFF; CDR3 DNA: TGTGCCACCAGTGATGGCGCGGCTGGGGGTGAAAAACTGTTTTTT
D gene: TRBD2; J gene: TRBJ2-2; clone size: .; V gene: TRBV5-6; CDR3 protein: CASSKKAGGHTGELFF; CDR3 DNA: TGTGCCAGCAGCAAGAAGGCGGGGGGGCACACCGGGGAGCTGTTTTTT
D gene: TRBD2; J gene: TRBJ2-1; clone size: many; V gene: TRBV7-9; CDR3 protein: CASSPGRGAYNEQFF; CDR3 DNA: TGTGCCAGCAGCCCAGGGCGGGGGGCATACAATGAGCAGTTCTTC
D gene: .; J gene: TRBJ2-3; clone size: .; V gene: TRBV5-1; CDR3 protein: CASSLVSYLTDTQYF; CDR3 DNA: TGCGCCAGCAGCTTGGTGTCCTACCTCACAGATACGCAGTATTTT
D gene: .; J gene: TRBJ2-2; clone size: .; V gene: TRBV18; CDR3 protein: CASSPPARGDTGELFF; CDR3 DNA: TGTGCCAGCTCACCACCGGCAAGGGGAGACACCGGGGAGCTGTTTTTT
D gene: TRBD1; J gene: TRBJ2-7; clone size: .; V gene: TRBV6-1; CDR3 protein: CASREGQEGQYF; CDR3 DNA: TGTGCCAGCAGGGAAGGACAGGAAGGCCAGTACTTC
D gene: TRBD1; J gene: TRBJ1-2; clone size: .; V gene: TRBV19; CDR3 protein: CASSPGQGYGYTF; CDR3 DNA: TGTGCCAGTAGCCCTGGACAGGGGTATGGCTACACCTTC
D gene: .; J gene: TRBJ1-1; clone size: .; V gene: TRBV19; CDR3 protein: CASRLRNTEAFF; CDR3 DNA: TGTGCCAGTAGACTCAGGAACACTGAAGCTTTCTTT
D gene: .; J gene: TRBJ1-2; clone size: .; V gene: TRBV4-1; CDR3 protein: CASSQDLTNYGYTF; CDR3 DNA: TGCGCCAGCAGCCAAGATCTCACGAACTATGGCTACACCTTC
D gene: .; J gene: TRBJ2-1; clone size: .; V gene: TRBV5-1; CDR3 protein: CASSLSTGNEQFF; CDR3 DNA: TGCGCCAGCAGCCTTAGCACAGGAAATGAGCAGTTCTTC
D gene: TRBD1; J gene: TRBJ1-4; clone size: .; V gene: TRBV14; CDR3 protein: CASSHPGTGDVGNEKLFF; CDR3 DNA: TGTGCCAGCAGCCACCCCGGGACAGGGGATGTGGGTAATGAAAAACTGTTTTTT
D gene: .; J gene: TRBJ2-5; clone size: .; V gene: TRBV27; CDR3 protein: CASRGGRTASGAETQYF; CDR3 DNA: TGTGCCAGCAGGGGGGGACGGACAGCAAGCGGGGCAGAGACCCAGTACTTC
D gene: .; J gene: TRBJ2-2; clone size: .; V gene: TRBV28; CDR3 protein: CASSLSAGTGELFF; CDR3 DNA: TGTGCCAGCAGTTTATCGGCCGGCACCGGGGAGCTGTTTTTT
D gene: TRBD1; J gene: TRBJ1-1; clone size: few; V gene: TRBV6-2/TRBV6-3; CDR3 protein: CASSLYRGEGTEAFF; CDR3 DNA: TGTGCCAGCAGTTTATACAGGGGAGAGGGCACTGAAGCTTTCTTT
D gene: .; J gene: TRBJ1-1; clone size: .; V gene: TRBV29-1; CDR3 protein: CSVEKSKNTEAFF; CDR3 DNA: TGCAGCGTTGAAAAATCTAAGAACACTGAAGCTTTCTTT
D gene: .; J gene: TRBJ1-5; clone size: .; V gene: TRBV4-1; CDR3 protein: CASSQRFDSLNQPQHF; CDR3 DNA: TGCGCCAGCAGCCAAAGGTTTGACAGCCTCAATCAGCCCCAGCATTTT
D gene: .; J gene: TRBJ2-7; clone size: .; V gene: TRBV7-2; CDR3 protein: CASSPSGDTSSYEQYF; CDR3 DNA: TGTGCCAGCAGCCCCTCGGGGGACACGAGCTCCTACGAGCAGTACTTC
D gene: .; J gene: TRBJ1-1; clone size: .; V gene: TRBV15; CDR3 protein: CATSRDLVRRSVEAFF; CDR3 DNA: TGTGCCACCAGCAGAGATTTAGTACGGCGGTCAGTTGAAGCTTTCTTT
D gene: .; J gene: TRBJ1-5; clone size: .; V gene: TRBV19; CDR3 protein: CASSFGQWQPQHF; CDR3 DNA: TGTGCCAGTAGTTTCGGACAGTGGCAGCCCCAGCATTTT
D gene: TRBD2; J gene: TRBJ2-2; clone size: .; V gene: TRBV6-5; CDR3 protein: CASSYGRGTTGELFF; CDR3 DNA: TGTGCCAGCAGTTACGGGCGGGGGACCACCGGGGAGCTGTTTTTT
D gene: .; J gene: TRBJ2-7; clone size: .; V gene: TRBV10-3; CDR3 protein: CAISQLGQLGYEQYF; CDR3 DNA: TGTGCCATCAGCCAACTTGGACAGCTTGGCTACGAGCAGTACTTC
D gene: .; J gene: TRBJ1-5; clone size: .; V gene: TRBV3-1/TRBV3-2; CDR3 protein: CASSQGRGNQPQHF; CDR3 DNA: TGTGCCAGCAGCCAAGGCAGGGGAAATCAGCCCCAGCATTTT
D gene: TRBD2; J gene: TRBJ2-3; clone size: few; V gene: TRBV29-1; CDR3 protein: CSGGTSGSGTDTQYF; CDR3 DNA: TGCAGCGGGGGGACTAGCGGGAGCGGCACAGATACGCAGTATTTT
D gene: .; J gene: TRBJ2-3; clone size: .; V gene: TRBV20-1; CDR3 protein: CSASPPGSTDTQYF; CDR3 DNA: TGCAGTGCTAGTCCCCCCGGGAGCACAGATACGCAGTATTTT
D gene: .; J gene: TRBJ1-5; clone size: .; V gene: TRBV27; CDR3 protein: CASSPSGGFNQPQHF; CDR3 DNA: TGTGCCAGTAGCCCAAGTGGCGGGTTTAATCAGCCCCAGCATTTT